Described below is a single T cell receptor beta chain sequence and its context. The data were obtained in a study of blood T cell repertoires in COVID-19. Data came from immunoSEQ multiplex PCR; TCRdb stores just in-frame clones and leaves some out. The profile shows roughly 120,000 clones, 70% to 90% of them singletons. This CDR3 is 11 amino acids long. V was shortened by 10 bases and J by 4 bases, with 10 bases between the two germline ends. Germline V gene sequence: CDR1 MNHEY, CDR2 SVGAGI. This chain joins TRBV6-5 and TRBJ1-2; D not resolved. Material for sequencing was peripheral blood. The source of this sequence is a woman in her seventies who had recovered from COVID-19. The DNA for the CDR3 is TGTGCCACCACTCGGGGCTATGGCTACACCTTC. Residues: CATTRGYGYTF.